Listed here are 5 T cell receptor beta chains from one sample, sequenced in a study of monozygotic twins with inflammatory bowel disease. TCRdb re-called the 5' RACE reads, yielding one record per CDR3 amino acid sequence without DNA. In total, the table holds some 330,000 distinct CDR3 sequences. What was sequenced was blood. Receptors originate from a human donor with ulcerative colitis or Crohn's disease, or a healthy co-twin of an affected twin (not recorded which).

The CDR3 spells CGGVKSTEAFF. The chain employs TRBV12-3 or TRBV12-4 and TRBJ1-1; there is no DNA to check the TCRdb D call of TRBD1. The length of the CDR3 is 11 residues.

This chain links TRBV7-8 with TRBJ1-1; TCRdb names TRBD1, which stays unverified in the absence of DNA. There are 13 residues in the CDR3. Per the germline V gene, CDR1 is SGHVS and CDR2 is FQNEAQ. The CDR3 spells CASSTRQGLISFF.

This sequence joins TRBV29-1 and TRBJ2-7; the D gene TCRdb calls, TRBD1, cannot be checked with no DNA. Germline CDR1 reads SQVTM; CDR2 reads ANQGSEA. The CDR3 is 14 amino acids. CDR3 loop: CSVNARGGSYEQYF.

This sequence joins TRBV20-1 and TRBJ1-6; the TCRdb D gene call, TRBD1, has no DNA to confirm it. The CDR3 consists of 13 residues. CDR1 DFQATT and CDR2 SNEGSKA come from the germline V gene (reference sequence). The CDR3 sequence is CSAGTGRDSPLHF.

The chain is built from TRBV4-1 and TRBJ2-7; the D call from TCRdb, TRBD1, cannot be confirmed without DNA. CDR1 is MGHRA, CDR2 YSYEKL, per germline. This CDR3 comprises 15 residues. CDR3 sequence: CASSQGRGSVYEQYF.